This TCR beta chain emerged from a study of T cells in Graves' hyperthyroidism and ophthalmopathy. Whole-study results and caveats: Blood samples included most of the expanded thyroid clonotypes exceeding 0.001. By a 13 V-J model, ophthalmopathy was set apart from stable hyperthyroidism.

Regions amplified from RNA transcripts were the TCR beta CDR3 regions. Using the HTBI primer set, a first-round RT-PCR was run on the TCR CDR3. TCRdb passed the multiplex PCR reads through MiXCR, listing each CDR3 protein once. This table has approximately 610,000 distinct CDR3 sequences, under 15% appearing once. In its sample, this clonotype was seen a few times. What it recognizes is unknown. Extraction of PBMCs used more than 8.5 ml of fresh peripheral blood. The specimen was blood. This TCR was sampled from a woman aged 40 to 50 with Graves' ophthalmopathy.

The CDR3, as DNA: TGTGCCAGCAGCTTAGGGACAGGGGCAGGGGAGACCCAGTACTTC. Residues: CASSLGTGAGETQYF. This chain connects TRBV11-2 to TRBJ2-5; 9 bases fit TRBD1. The germline CDR1 and CDR2 sequences are SGHAT and FQNNGV. V was pared by 1 base and J by 5 bases, with 5 bases of the junction left unmatched. The CDR3 is made up of 15 amino acids.